The rows below give T cell receptor beta chains drawn from one sample of a study of chemoradiotherapy in HPV16-positive cancers. Produced via immunoSEQ multiplex PCR; TCRdb's table is partial and in-frame only. Of tens of thousands of clones in the sample, 80% were seen once. Here the sequenced sample was blood, taken from a patient who underwent chemoradiotherapy. These receptors all stem from a human donor with HPV-associated anogenital cancer. The CDR3 runs from the conserved cysteine through the conserved F or W. Each record gives: CDR3 length, V gene, clone size, J gene, D gene, CDR3 DNA, CDR3 protein. A D gene is named only where the DNA matches it firmly. Where a row states a size, it is once, few, many or the class of an expanded clone; other rows omit it.

>15|TRBV19|.|TRBJ1-2|TRBD1
TGTGCCAGTAGTATCGGGGGACAGGGGGCAGGAGGCTACACCTTC
CASSIGGQGAGGYTF
>15|TRBV5-1|.|TRBJ2-7|.
TGCGCCAGCAGCTTTCTCGCGGGTGCCCCGGGCGAGCAGTACTTC
CASSFLAGAPGEQYF
>18|TRBV6-1|.|TRBJ2-5|TRBD2
TGTGCCAGCAGTGAGGGGACTAGCGGGGGGACCCGCCAAGAGACCCAGTACTTC
CASSEGTSGGTRQETQYF
>12|TRBV6-5|.|TRBJ2-5|.
TGTGCCAGCACCTCTCAGGGAGAGACCCAGTACTTC
CASTSQGETQYF
>14|TRBV28|.|TRBJ2-7|TRBD2
TGTGCCAGCAACAGCGGGGGACCTACCTACGAGCAGTACTTC
CASNSGGPTYEQYF
>11|TRBV5-6|.|TRBJ2-1|.
TGTGCCAGCGGCTCCTACAATGAGCAGTTCTTC
CASGSYNEQFF
>11|TRBV7-9|.|TRBJ2-7|.
TGTGCCAGCAGCTTATTGAGCGAGCAGTACTTC
CASSLLSEQYF
>17|TRBV5-1|.|TRBJ2-1|TRBD2
TGCGCCAGCAGCGGGGGAGCGGGGTCGACCTCCTACAATGAGCAGTTCTTC
CASSGGAGSTSYNEQFF
>16|TRBV5-1|.|TRBJ2-7|TRBD1
TGCGCCAGCAGCTTGGCGAACCGGGACAGCTCCTACGAGCAGTACTTC
CASSLANRDSSYEQYF
>16|TRBV10-1|few|TRBJ1-6|TRBD1
TGCGCCAGCAGCCCTGGACAGGCCACGGCCGGTTCACCCCTCCACTTT
CASSPGQATAGSPLHF
>14|TRBV4-1|.|TRBJ2-7|TRBD2
TGCGCCAGCAGCCACCCGGGACTAGCTTACGAGCAGTACTTC
CASSHPGLAYEQYF
>17|TRBV27|.|TRBJ1-4|TRBD1
TGTGCCAGCAGCCGAGGGGGCTCTGCTAGGAGGGGTGAAAAACTGTTTTTT
CASSRGGSARRGEKLFF
>17|TRBV7-9|.|TRBJ2-1|TRBD2
TGTGCCAGCAGCCCTAGGGCGACTAGCGGGGGGGCCCCCGAGCAGTTCTTC
CASSPRATSGGAPEQFF
>12|TRBV11-2|.|TRBJ2-3|.
TGTGCCAGCAGACCGGACGCAGATACGCAGTATTTT
CASRPDADTQYF
>15|TRBV5-6|.|TRBJ2-5|TRBD2
TGTGCCAGCAGCTCTCAGCGGGGGTACCAAGAGACCCAGTACTTC
CASSSQRGYQETQYF
>15|TRBV5-1|.|TRBJ2-1|TRBD1
TGCGCCAGCACTCATTGGGCAGGGGGTTACAATGAGCAGTTCTTC
CASTHWAGGYNEQFF
>11|TRBV9|.|TRBJ2-1|.
TGTGCCAGCAGCGTAGATACTGAGCAGTTCTTC
CASSVDTEQFF
>20|TRBV9|.|TRBJ2-3|TRBD2
TGTGCCAGCAGCGTAGCCACCCAGGTAGCGGGGGGCCTCAGGGGAGATACGCAGTATTTT
CASSVATQVAGGLRGDTQYF
>16|TRBV11-2|.|TRBJ1-2|.
TGTGCCAGCAGCTTAGGACTTGGGGGGCGGGGTGTGGGCTACACCTTC
CASSLGLGGRGVGYTF
>14|TRBV29-1|.|TRBJ1-1|.
TGCAGCGTTTTAGGTCGGCGGGGGAACACTGAAGCTTTCTTT
CSVLGRRGNTEAFF
>13|TRBV7-2|few|TRBJ1-2|.
TGTGCCAGCAGCTCCTACACGGGGGCTGGCTACACCTTC
CASSSYTGAGYTF
>17|TRBV7-9|.|TRBJ2-2|TRBD2
TGTGCCAGCAGCCTGCGGGGGGGGGCAGGCGACACCGGGGAGCTGTTTTTT
CASSLRGGAGDTGELFF
>17|TRBV14|.|TRBJ1-6|.
TGTGCCAGCAGCCAAAACAGGGAGAGCTCCTATAATTCACCCCTCCACTTT
CASSQNRESSYNSPLHF
>16|TRBV5-6|.|TRBJ1-5|TRBD1
TGTGCCAGCAGCCTGATGACAGGGGTTAGCAATCAGCCCCAGCATTTT
CASSLMTGVSNQPQHF
>15|TRBV5-1|.|TRBJ2-1|TRBD2
TGCGCCAGCAGCCATAGCGGGGGGGCCGCGAATGAGCAGTTCTTC
CASSHSGGAANEQFF
>15|TRBV27|.|TRBJ2-7|.
TGTGCCAGCAGTTTAGTTCTTGGCGGAACCTACGAGCAGTACTTC
CASSLVLGGTYEQYF
>15|TRBV28|.|TRBJ2-3|TRBD2
TGTGCCAGCAGTTTCGGCGGGGGGGCCACAGATACGCAGTATTTT
CASSFGGGATDTQYF
>15|TRBV18|.|TRBJ2-7|TRBD1
TGTGCCAGCTCAAAAGAGCAGGGGGTCCCCTACGAGCAGTACTTC
CASSKEQGVPYEQYF
>15|TRBV5-4|.|TRBJ1-1|TRBD1
TGTGCCAGCAGCTCACAGGGGTTGGTCAGCGCTGAAGCTTTCTTT
CASSSQGLVSAEAFF
>16|TRBV7-2|.|TRBJ1-5|TRBD1
TGTGCCAGCAGCTCGCACGGGACAGGTAGCAATCAGCCCCAGCATTTT
CASSSHGTGSNQPQHF
>14|TRBV13|.|TRBJ2-7|.
TGTGCCAGCAGATTGGGACTGGGGACCCACGAGCAGTACTTC
CASRLGLGTHEQYF
>15|TRBV11-2|.|TRBJ1-3|.
TGTGCCAGCAGCCAAACAGGGTATATTGGAAACACCATATATTTT
CASSQTGYIGNTIYF
>14|TRBV19|.|TRBJ2-7|.
TGTGCCAGTAGTATTTGGGGCAGCTCCTACGAGCAGTACTTC
CASSIWGSSYEQYF
>15|TRBV9|once|TRBJ1-2|.
TGTGCCAGCAGCGTGGGCGGGGGCCAGAACTATGGCTACACCTTC
CASSVGGGQNYGYTF
>13|TRBV6-1|once|TRBJ1-4|TRBD1
TGTGCCAGCAGGGCAGGGGGAAATGAAAAACTGTTTTTT
CASRAGGNEKLFF
>12|TRBV11-1|.|TRBJ1-1|.
TGTGCCAGCAGCCGCGCCAACACTGAAGCTTTCTTT
CASSRANTEAFF
>15|TRBV9|.|TRBJ1-3|TRBD1
TGTGCCAGCAGCGCCGTGGGGGACAGCGGAAACACCATATATTTT
CASSAVGDSGNTIYF
>13|TRBV28|few|TRBJ1-6|.
TGTGCGTGGGGAAGCTCCTATAATTCACCCCTCCACTTT
CAWGSSYNSPLHF
>16|TRBV7-2|.|TRBJ2-7|.
TGTGCCAGCAGGCTTCTCGGGGGCCAAAGCTCCTACGAGCAGTACTTC
CASRLLGGQSSYEQYF
>17|TRBV11-2|.|TRBJ2-1|TRBD2
TGTGCCAGCAGCTTAACGGTAGCGGGGGGCTCCTACAATGAGCAGTTCTTC
CASSLTVAGGSYNEQFF
>13|TRBV11-3|.|TRBJ1-6|.
TGTGCCAGCAGCGCACGATCTAATTCACCCCTCCACTTT
CASSARSNSPLHF
>15|TRBV11-2|.|TRBJ1-5|.
TGTGCCAGCAGCGAAGGGGTCAGGGGAGGTCAGCCCCAGCATTTT
CASSEGVRGGQPQHF
>18|TRBV9|.|TRBJ1-6|.
TGTGCCAGCAGCGGGACGATGCCTGGGGGCGTTCGTAATTCACCCCTCCACTTT
CASSGTMPGGVRNSPLHF
>11|TRBV6-1|.|TRBJ1-1|.
TGTGCCAGCAGTGAAGGAGCCGTAGCTTTCTTT
CASSEGAVAFF
>15|TRBV19|few|TRBJ1-2|TRBD1
TGTGCCAGTAATCTGGACAGGACCGCTAACTATGGCTACACCTTC
CASNLDRTANYGYTF
>15|TRBV4-3|.|TRBJ1-3|.
TGCGCCAGCAGCCACGGTTTGGGGACTGGAAACACCATATATTTT
CASSHGLGTGNTIYF